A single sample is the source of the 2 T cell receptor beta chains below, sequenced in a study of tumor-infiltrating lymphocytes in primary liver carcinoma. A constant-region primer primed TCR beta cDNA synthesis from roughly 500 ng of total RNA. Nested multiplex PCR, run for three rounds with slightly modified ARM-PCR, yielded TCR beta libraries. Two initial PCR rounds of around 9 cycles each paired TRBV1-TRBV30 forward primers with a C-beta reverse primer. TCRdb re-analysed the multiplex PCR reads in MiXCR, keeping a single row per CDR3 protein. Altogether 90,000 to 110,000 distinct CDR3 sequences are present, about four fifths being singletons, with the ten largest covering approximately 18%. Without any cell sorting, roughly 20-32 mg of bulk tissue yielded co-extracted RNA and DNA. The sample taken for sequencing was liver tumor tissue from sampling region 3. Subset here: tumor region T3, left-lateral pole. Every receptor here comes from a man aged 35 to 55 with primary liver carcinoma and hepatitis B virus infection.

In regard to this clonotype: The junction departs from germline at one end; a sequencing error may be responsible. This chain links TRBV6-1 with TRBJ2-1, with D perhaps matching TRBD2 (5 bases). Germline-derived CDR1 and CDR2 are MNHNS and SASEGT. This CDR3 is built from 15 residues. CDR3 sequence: CASTLERHAYNEQFF. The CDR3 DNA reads TGTGCCAGCACCCTGGAGCGGCACGCCTACAATGAGCAATTCTTT.

The DNA for the CDR3 is TGCAGCTCGAGGGGGGGTAACGGTGGAGAGACCCAGTACTTC. Its protein is CSSRGGNGGETQYF. The V call is TRBV29-1, the J call TRBJ2-5, with D possibly matching TRBD2 (7 bases). This CDR3 contains 14 residues. Germline V gene sequence: CDR1 SQVTM, CDR2 ANQGSEA. The V and J ends lost 8 bases and 4 bases respectively, with 20 bases between them. Drawing the rest from reference TRBV29-1 and TRBJ2-5, the complete variable domain is SAVISQKPSRDICQRGTSLTIQCQVDSQVTMMFWYRQQPGQSLTLIATANQGSEATYESGFVIDKFPISRPNLTFSTLTVSNMSPEDSSIYLCSSRGGNGGETQYFGPGTRLLVL.